The entry that follows covers one T cell receptor beta chain sequence. As yet, its antigen is unknown. Trimming took 1 base from V and 6 from J; bases not matched to a gene: 6. Germline lookup yields CDR1 SGHAT and CDR2 FQNNGV. The CDR3 is 15 amino acids. Both 60 Vbeta primers and 13 Jbeta primers went into the PCR. The protocol was immunoSEQ multiplex PCR, while the TCRdb copy is restricted to in-frame clones and leaves out a portion. The table shows about 140,000 clones, with approximately 80% occurring only once. It was healthy bone marrow donors who served as donors. This entry belongs to a study of cytomegalovirus exposure and HLA in healthy donors. Study information: Among the roughly 430 genotyped donors, around 85% were placed in the Caucasian-associated ancestry cluster.

General observations from the study: A later analysis appeared to link common viral pathogens to several of the most significant clusters.

The clonotype originates from a man aged 40-55 years in good health and CMV-seronegative. Sequencing was performed on PBMCs. This chain connects TRBV11-2 to TRBJ2-1; 7 bases align to TRBD2. The CDR3 region is CASSLGGGPANEQFF. The DNA of the CDR3 is TGTGCCAGCAGCTTAGGGGGAGGGCCAGCCAATGAGCAGTTCTTC. Full variable domain (missing parts from reference TRBV11-2 and TRBJ2-1): EAGVAQSPRYKIIEKRQSVAFWCNPISGHATLYWYQQILGQGPKLLIQFQNNGVVDDSQLPKDRFSAERLKGVDSTLKIQPAKLEDSAVYLCASSLGGGPANEQFFGPGTRLTVL.